These 15 T cell receptor beta chains were all obtained from the same sample, sequenced in a study of T cell responses to AZD1222 COVID-19 vaccine. Produced via immunoSEQ multiplex PCR; TCRdb's table is partial and in-frame only. Here the sample spans roughly 130,000 clones, 88% being singletons. The sample in question was peripheral blood, obtained on day 0 of AZD1222 vaccination. These TCRs come from an adult in good health.

The chain couples TRBV7-3 to TRBJ2-3; D is possibly TRBD2 (7 bases). Germline loops: CDR1 SGHTA, CDR2 FQGTGA. The CDR3 sequence is 15 residues long. Trimming removed 4 bases from V and 5 bases from J, with 16 bases in between. CDR3 DNA sequence: TGTGCCAGCAGCTCTCGTCCAGGGGAGGGAGATACGCAGTATTTT. It yields the protein CASSSRPGEGDTQYF.

CDR3 bases: TGTGCCAGCAGCCCCCTTGCGCCGGTTACCTACGAGCAGTACTTC. This translates into CASSPLAPVTYEQYF. The genes are TRBV7-9 and TRBJ2-7; D is ambiguous. The CDR3 consists of 15 residues. The germline V gene has CDR1 SEHNR and CDR2 FQNEAQ (reference sequence). V gave up 5 bases and J gave up 2 bases, with 16 bases separating them.

The V call is TRBV18, the J call TRBJ2-1, with 7 bases matching TRBD2. Per the germline V gene, CDR1 is KGHSH and CDR2 is LQKENI. V was pared by 0 bases and J by 5 bases, with 10 bases of the junction left unmatched. The CDR3 extends over 17 amino acids. The CDR3 reads CASSPPISLAKDNEQFF. For the CDR3, the DNA is TGTGCCAGCTCACCACCAATTTCACTAGCGAAGGACAATGAGCAGTTCTTC. Full variable domain (outside the CDR3, taken from reference TRBV18 and TRBJ2-1): NAGVMQNPRHLVRRRGQEARLRCSPMKGHSHVYWYRQLPEEGLKFMVYLQKENIIDESGMPKERFSAEFPKEGPSILRIQQVVRGDSAAYFCASSPPISLAKDNEQFFGPGTRLTVL.

The rearrangement uses TRBV6-6 and TRBJ1-1; D gene ambiguous. Germline V gene lookup returns CDR1 MNHNY and CDR2 SVGAGI (reference sequence). The CDR3 spans 12 residues. Deletions cut 0 bases from V and 6 bases from J, with 5 bases between. CDR3 sequence (DNA): TGTGCCAGCAGTTACTCGAAGGCTGAAGCTTTCTTT. Translated: CASSYSKAEAFF.

V and J are TRBV6-1 and TRBJ1-4; D possibly corresponds to TRBD1 (5 bases). Per the germline V gene, CDR1 is MNHNS and CDR2 is SASEGT. Trimming took 4 bases from V and 5 from J, leaving 17 bases between them. The CDR3 covers 16 residues. The CDR3 loop is CASSGPVRGKNEKLFF. DNA for the CDR3: TGTGCCAGCAGTGGCCCAGTAAGGGGAAAGAATGAAAAACTGTTTTTT.

The chain is built from TRBV5-3 and TRBJ1-5, with D unresolved. TRBV5-3 qualifies as an ORF whose function is uncertain. Trimming removed 1 base from V and 6 bases from J, with 5 bases in between. CDR3 length equals 12 residues. For the CDR3, the DNA is TGTGCCAGAAGCTTGACCACTCAGCCCCAGCATTTT. Its translation: CARSLTTQPQHF.

V gene TRBV7-2 combines with J gene TRBJ2-1; 8 positions agree with TRBD2. Germline CDR1 is SGHTA and CDR2 is FQGNSA. J gave up 4 bases and V 5 bases, and 10 bases lay outside the gene matches. This CDR3 comprises 16 residues. Written as DNA, the CDR3 is TGTGCCAGCAGCCCGAGAGCGGGAGTTCAGTACAATGAGCAGTTCTTC. Translating it yields CASSPRAGVQYNEQFF.

This chain links TRBV9 with TRBJ2-5, with D perhaps TRBD1 (6 bases). The CDR3 is 15 amino acids. CDR1 and CDR2 (germline): SGDLS, YYNGEE. Between the trimmed V and J ends, which lost 0 bases and 4 bases, there was a span of 13 bases. The CDR3 DNA follows: TGTGCCAGCAGCGTAGCACAGGGAGCGGCAGAGACCCAGTACTTC. It specifies CASSVAQGAAETQYF.

This rearrangement joins TRBV19 to TRBJ1-1; the D is unclear. Germline V gives CDR1 LNHDA, CDR2 SQIVND (reference sequence). The CDR3 runs 15 residues. The germline V and J ends were trimmed by 4 bases and 1 base, with 13 bases remaining between them. The CDR3 spells CASSTSDASNTEAFF. The CDR3 bases are TGTGCCAGTAGTACTTCGGACGCCTCGAACACTGAAGCTTTCTTT.

The chain has TRBV12-3 or TRBV12-4 and TRBJ1-6; D is uncertain. The V end was cut by 6 bases, the J end by 12 bases, with 12 bases between. The CDR3 is made up of 12 amino acids. The CDR3 DNA sequence: TGTGCCAGCAGACTCTCTCGGGAACCCCTCCACTTT. Translated: CASRLSREPLHF.

The chain uses TRBV27 and TRBJ2-7; D might be TRBD1 (6 bases). Looked up from germline, CDR1 is MNHEY and CDR2 is SMNVEV (reference sequence). Trimming shortened V by 2 bases and J by 5 bases, and 13 bases separated the two germline ends. The CDR3 is 14 amino acids. For the CDR3, the DNA is TGTGCCAGCAGTTTAGGGTCCAGGGACAACGAGCAGTACTTC. Amino acid sequence: CASSLGSRDNEQYF.

As concerns this clone: Additional DNA sequences in this sample encode the identical CDR3. The J gene is TRBJ2-7, the V gene TRBV6-2 or TRBV6-3; a weak D match, TRBD2 (6 bases). V lost 2 bases and J lost 1, with 12 bases in between. The germline V gene encodes CDR1 MNHEY and CDR2 SVGEGT. The CDR3 loop spans 15 amino acids. The CDR3, as DNA: TGTGCCAGCAGTTACCTCCGCGGGATTTCCTACGAGCAGTACTTC. Its translation: CASSYLRGISYEQYF.

The rearrangement links TRBV7-8 to TRBJ2-7, with TRBD1 identical over 12 bases. The V gene's germline CDR1 is SGHVS and CDR2 FQNEAQ. The CDR3 covers 14 residues. Trimming at V came to 3 bases and at J to 6 bases, leaving 3 bases not matched to a gene. The CDR3 spells CASSLRDRGPEQYF. The CDR3 DNA reads as TGTGCCAGCAGCTTGCGGGACAGGGGGCCCGAGCAGTACTTC.

The chain joins TRBV5-6 to TRBJ2-3; D is unclear. The length of the CDR3 is 15 residues. Trimming removed 4 bases at V and 2 bases at J, with 14 bases between. From germline, CDR1 is SGHDT and CDR2 YYEEEE. CDR3 DNA: TGTGCCAGCAGCGCGTATGGGCGGATCACAGATACGCAGTATTTT. Amino acid sequence: CASSAYGRITDTQYF.

This clone was seen a single time. The chain is built from TRBV10-1 and TRBJ1-2, with 7 nucleotides matching TRBD1. The CDR3 is made up of 14 amino acids. Unmatched junction bases numbered 15, after V lost 6 bases and J lost 11 bases. The germline V gene encodes CDR1 WNHNN and CDR2 SYGVQD (reference sequence). Here the CDR3 reads CASSQVQGTLRYTF. DNA for the CDR3: TGCGCCAGCAGCCAAGTACAGGGGACTCTGAGGTACACCTTC.